The 29 T cell receptor beta chains below all came from one sample that was sequenced in a study of a mutant IDH1 vaccine in newly diagnosed glioma. Their antigens are not known. TCRdb keeps only in-frame clones here, not all; method: immunoSEQ multiplex PCR. The sample has about 26,000 clones; roughly 80% are singletons. The sample's time point: week 5, during vaccination. Each dose delivered 300 ug of mutant IDH1 20-mer peptide subcutaneously with imiquimod. Specimen: PBMCs, collected from a glioma patient whose treatment included an IDH1 peptide vaccine. Every receptor here comes from a man aged 35 to 55 with glioma. Some clones in this sample may be carry-over from other donors' samples.

The rearrangement uses TRBV7-9 and TRBJ2-3; maybe TRBD1 (5 bases). Germline CDR1 is SEHNR and CDR2 is FQNEAQ (reference sequence). The CDR3 contains 16 residues. V was shortened by 1 base and J by 0 bases, with 11 bases between the two germline ends. The CDR3 DNA sequence: TGTGCCAGCAGCTTAGGTCAGGGCCCTAGCACAGATACGCAGTATTTT. Translated: CASSLGQGPSTDTQYF.

This clone was recorded a few times. Other DNA sequences from this sample encode an identical CDR3 as well. The chain is built from TRBV9 and TRBJ1-1; D ambiguous. CDR1 SGDLS and CDR2 YYNGEE come from the germline V gene. This CDR3 spans 13 amino acids. Trimming pared 0 bases from V and 1 base from J, leaving 4 bases between. CDR3 residues: CASSVEGNTEAFF. CDR3 bases: TGTGCCAGCAGCGTAGAAGGGAACACTGAAGCTTTCTTT.

The chain joins TRBV29-1 to TRBJ2-3; the D is unclear. The germline V gene encodes CDR1 SQVTM and CDR2 ANQGSEA. Between the trimmed V and J ends, which lost 0 bases and 1 base, there was a span of 8 bases. The CDR3 totals 14 residues. Here the CDR3 reads CSVEDEIRTDTQYF. The CDR3 DNA is TGCAGCGTTGAAGATGAGATCCGCACAGATACGCAGTATTTT.

This chain connects TRBV7-9 to TRBJ1-6, with a possible D match to TRBD1 (5 bases). The CDR3 has 14 residues. Trimming took off 1 base at V and 9 bases at J, with 10 bases between the two ends. Germline lookup yields CDR1 SEHNR and CDR2 FQNEAQ (reference sequence). The CDR3 loop is CASSLDWGGSPLHF. The DNA for the CDR3 is TGTGCCAGCAGCTTAGACTGGGGCGGTTCACCCCTCCACTTT. Full variable domain (remainder filled in from reference TRBV7-9 and TRBJ1-6): DTGVSQNPRHKITKRGQNVTFRCDPISEHNRLYWYRQTLGQGPEFLTYFQNEAQLEKSRLLSDRFSAERPKGSFSTLEIQRTEQGDSAMYLCASSLDWGGSPLHFGNGTRLTVT.

V is TRBV7-2 and J is TRBJ1-2; D gene uncertain. V was clipped by 5 bases and J by 0 bases, with 16 bases between them. The CDR3 is 16 amino acids. The germline gives CDR1 SGHTA, CDR2 FQGNSA. CDR3 loop: CASSPAVNSANYGYTF. The CDR3, as DNA: TGTGCCAGCAGCCCGGCGGTTAACAGCGCTAACTATGGCTACACCTTC.

This CDR3 reads CASSILGRNQPQHF. The CDR3 DNA sequence: TGTGCCAGTAGTATCTTAGGGCGCAATCAGCCCCAGCATTTT. V gene TRBV19 combines with J gene TRBJ1-5; no definite D call. Germline loops: CDR1 LNHDA, CDR2 SQIVND (reference sequence). The CDR3 loop spans 14 amino acids. The V gene lost 3 bases and the J gene lost 2 bases, with 8 bases spanning the gap.

The chain has TRBV28 and TRBJ1-1, with 10 bases fitting TRBD1. Germline V gives CDR1 MDHEN, CDR2 SYDVKM. The CDR3 loop spans 15 amino acids. Losses at the gene ends were 6 bases for V and 4 bases for J; bases not matched to a gene: 8. The CDR3 coding sequence is TGTGCCAGCAGATTGACAGGGGGCGGTCGCACTGAAGCTTTCTTT. Its protein product is CASRLTGGGRTEAFF. The whole variable domain, filled in from reference TRBV28 and TRBJ1-1, reads DVKVTQSSRYLVKRTGEKVFLECVQDMDHENMFWYRQDPGLGLRLIYFSYDVKMKEKGDIPEGYSVSREKKERFSLILESASTNQTSMYLCASRLTGGGRTEAFFGQGTRLTVV.

This clone was recorded a few times. The chain recombines TRBV5-1 with TRBJ2-2, with TRBD2 matching over 10 bases. The ends lost 4 bases at V and 0 bases at J; junction bases unmatched: 3. This CDR3 has 16 residues. Germline V gene data show CDR1 as SGHRS and CDR2 as YFSETQ. The CDR3 protein is CASSTSGDANTGELFF. In DNA form, the CDR3 reads TGCGCCAGCAGCACTAGCGGGGACGCGAACACCGGGGAGCTGTTTTTT.

The chain links TRBV9 to TRBJ2-7; D remains ambiguous. CDR1 and CDR2 from the germline V gene are SGDLS and YYNGEE. Between the trimmed V and J ends, which lost 4 bases and 3 bases, there was a span of 14 bases. This CDR3 comprises 14 residues. For the CDR3, the DNA is TGTGCCAGCAGCCTAGGGCGGATGAACTACGAGCAGTACTTC. As protein: CASSLGRMNYEQYF.

For the CDR3, the DNA is TGTGCCAGCGCGCCCCAGGCATTAAGCAATCAGCCCCAGCATTTT. Residues: CASAPQALSNQPQHF. The rearrangement links TRBV6-1 to TRBJ1-5; D not resolved. Trimming took off 8 bases at V and 1 base at J, with 15 bases between the two ends. The CDR3 covers 15 residues. The germline CDR1 and CDR2 sequences are MNHNS and SASEGT.

This chain joins TRBV4-3 and TRBJ1-4, with 8 bases identical to TRBD1. The germline V gene has CDR1 LGHNA and CDR2 YSLEER. This CDR3 is 17 amino acids long. The ends lost 0 bases at V and 5 bases at J; junction bases unmatched: 8. CDR3 amino acids: CASSQDWAGGENEKLFF. CDR3 DNA: TGCGCCAGCAGCCAAGATTGGGCAGGGGGCGAGAATGAAAAACTGTTTTTT.

This clone has more than one count but fewer than ten. The chain employs TRBV5-1 and TRBJ2-7; 9 bases align to TRBD1. Germline V gives CDR1 SGHRS, CDR2 YFSETQ. V trimming: 0 bases; J trimming: 2 bases; junction bases outside the gene matches: 0. The CDR3 is 14 residues long. This CDR3 reads CASSLGTGAYEQYF. CDR3 sequence (DNA): TGCGCCAGCAGCTTGGGGACAGGGGCCTACGAGCAGTACTTC.

The rearrangement joins TRBV29-1 to TRBJ2-6; D remains ambiguous. V lost 2 bases to trimming and J lost 2 bases, with 7 bases between them. In germline, CDR1 is SQVTM, CDR2 ANQGSEA. This CDR3 has 14 amino acids. CDR3 sequence (DNA): TGCAGCGTTGAAACCGGACCTGGGGCCAACGTCCTGACTTTC. It translates to CSVETGPGANVLTF.

The chain carries TRBV5-1 and TRBJ2-7; 10 bases line up with TRBD1. The CDR3 is made up of 14 amino acids. V shed 0 bases and J 7 bases; nucleotides not matched to a gene: 4. Germline loops: CDR1 SGHRS, CDR2 YFSETQ. DNA for the CDR3: TGCGCCAGCAGCTTGGGACAGGGGGCCGATGAGCAGTACTTC. It codes for CASSLGQGADEQYF.

The chain joins TRBV2 to TRBJ1-3; D not resolved. The length of the CDR3 is 14 residues. Germline CDR1 SNHLY, CDR2 FYNNEI. V was pared by 3 bases and J by 7 bases, with 13 bases between. CDR3: CASSDLGRFNTIYF. CDR3 coding DNA: TGTGCCAGCAGTGACTTGGGGAGGTTTAACACCATATATTTT. The entire variable domain, with the rest obtained from reference TRBV2 and TRBJ1-3, is as follows: EPEVTQTPSHQVTQMGQEVILRCVPISNHLYFYWYRQILGQKVEFLVSFYNNEISEKSEIFDDQFSVERPDGSNFTLKIRSTKLEDSAMYFCASSDLGRFNTIYFGEGSWLTVV.

V is TRBV19 and J is TRBJ2-7; unclear D gene. The V and J ends lost 5 bases and 4 bases respectively, with 15 bases between them. Germline values: CDR1 LNHDA, CDR2 SQIVND (reference sequence). The CDR3 consists of 14 residues. CDR3 DNA sequence: TGTGCCAGTAGTCCGGACGGCCTCGTATACGAGCAGTACTTC. It codes for CASSPDGLVYEQYF.

The chain links TRBV4-1 to TRBJ2-7; D not certain. The CDR3 runs to 16 residues. Germline V CDR1 and CDR2: MGHRA, YSYEKL. Trimming took off 0 bases at V and 0 bases at J, with 12 bases between the two ends. The CDR3, as DNA: TGCGCCAGCAGCCAAGATCCTGGTGTTTACTCCTACGAGCAGTACTTC. Translating gives CASSQDPGVYSYEQYF.

The chain couples TRBV5-6 to TRBJ2-7, with D tentatively TRBD2 (6 bases). The V gene lost 3 bases and the J gene lost 3 bases, with 13 bases spanning the gap. The germline gives CDR1 SGHDT, CDR2 YYEEEE. This CDR3 spans 14 amino acids. Here the CDR3 reads CASSWWGLFYEQYF. The CDR3 nucleotides are TGTGCCAGCAGCTGGTGGGGACTGTTCTACGAGCAGTACTTC.

The chain uses TRBV5-1 and TRBJ2-3; D gene unclear. The V end was cut by 3 bases, the J end by 5 bases, with 10 bases between. Germline V gives CDR1 SGHRS, CDR2 YFSETQ. CDR3 length: 13 residues. The chain's CDR3 is CASSSPVLDTQYF. CDR3 DNA sequence: TGCGCCAGCAGCTCCCCCGTCCTAGATACGCAGTATTTT.

This sequence joins TRBV7-2 and TRBJ1-3, with D unclear. This CDR3 is built from 16 residues. The V and J ends lost 4 bases and 0 bases respectively, with 13 bases between them. The germline V gene has CDR1 SGHTA and CDR2 FQGNSA. This chain's CDR3 is CASSYWAFSSGNTIYF. The CDR3 DNA follows: TGTGCCAGCAGCTACTGGGCCTTTAGCTCTGGAAACACCATATATTTT. The whole variable domain, filled in from reference TRBV7-2 and TRBJ1-3, reads GAGVSQSPSNKVTEKGKDVELRCDPISGHTALYWYRQSLGQGLEFLIYFQGNSAPDKSGLPSDRFSAERTGGSVSTLTIQRTQQEDSAVYLCASSYWAFSSGNTIYFGEGSWLTVV.

V is TRBV6-6 and J is TRBJ1-2; 7 bases match TRBD1. This CDR3 has 13 amino acids. The V segment lost 6 bases and the J segment 4 bases; nucleotides outside the gene matches: 5. Germline assignment: CDR1 MNHNY and CDR2 SVGAGI (reference sequence). The CDR3 DNA reads TGTGCCAGCAGCCCAGGGGGATCCTATGGCTACACCTTC. It codes for CASSPGGSYGYTF.

The V gene is TRBV14, the J gene TRBJ1-6; D may be TRBD1 (5 bases). Per germline, CDR1 SGHDN and CDR2 FVKESK. Trimming removed 1 base at V and 12 bases at J, with 25 bases between. The CDR3 loop spans 18 amino acids. The CDR3, as DNA: TGTGCCAGCAGCCAAGGAGATGTCCTCTTGAGAGCAGGGATACCCCTCCACTTT. Amino acid sequence: CASSQGDVLLRAGIPLHF.

The genes are TRBV7-9 and TRBJ1-5, with 8 bases matching TRBD1. The CDR3 consists of 15 residues. CDR1 and CDR2 (germline): SEHNR, FQNEAQ (reference sequence). With 1 base clipped from V and 7 bases from J, the junction kept 6 bases outside the gene matches. CDR3 loop: CASSLGTGTGQPQHF. The CDR3 nucleotides are TGTGCCAGCAGCTTAGGGACAGGGACCGGGCAGCCCCAGCATTTT.

This clone was detected a few times. The V gene is TRBV6-5, the J gene TRBJ1-1; 8 nucleotides match TRBD1. Germline V CDR1 and CDR2: MNHEY, SVGAGI. With V trimmed by 8 bases and J by 7 bases, 15 bases remained unmatched. The CDR3 runs to 15 residues. The CDR3 nucleotides are TGTGCCAGCTTCCGGGACAGGCTAATGAGCGGTGAAGCTTTCTTT. It specifies CASFRDRLMSGEAFF.

This rearrangement joins TRBV5-1 to TRBJ1-1, with 7 nucleotides matching TRBD1. Trimming at V came to 1 base and at J to 1 base, leaving 1 base not matched to a gene. The CDR3 has 14 residues. CDR1 is SGHRS, CDR2 YFSETQ, per germline. The CDR3 DNA reads as TGCGCCAGCAGCTTGAGGACAGGGAACACTGAAGCTTTCTTT. Amino acids: CASSLRTGNTEAFF. Filled out from reference TRBV5-1 and TRBJ1-1, the complete variable domain reads KAGVTQTPRYLIKTRGQQVTLSCSPISGHRSVSWYQQTPGQGLQFLFEYFSETQRNKGNFPGRFSGRQFSNSRSEMNVSTLELGDSALYLCASSLRTGNTEAFFGQGTRLTVV.

The genes are TRBV19 and TRBJ2-7; D is perhaps TRBD1 (5 bases). The CDR3 has 12 amino acids. The V and J ends lost 5 bases and 4 bases respectively, with 9 bases between them. Germline CDR1 reads LNHDA; CDR2 reads SQIVND (reference sequence). The CDR3 sequence: CASSPRQYEQYF. The CDR3 region has the DNA TGTGCCAGTAGTCCCCGACAGTACGAGCAGTACTTC. The full variable domain, completed using reference TRBV19 and TRBJ2-7, is DGGITQSPKYLFRKEGQNVTLSCEQNLNHDAMYWYRQDPGQGLRLIYYSQIVNDFQKGDIAEGYSVSREKKESFPLTVTSAQKNPTAFYLCASSPRQYEQYFGPGTRLTVT.

The genes are TRBV5-1 and TRBJ2-3; 7 bases are shared with TRBD1. CDR3 length equals 14 residues. Unmatched junction bases numbered 6, after V lost 4 bases and J lost 4 bases. Germline V gives CDR1 SGHRS, CDR2 YFSETQ. CDR3 loop: CASSATGISDTQYF. CDR3 DNA sequence: TGCGCCAGCAGCGCGACAGGGATTTCAGATACGCAGTATTTT. The full variable domain, completed using reference TRBV5-1 and TRBJ2-3, is KAGVTQTPRYLIKTRGQQVTLSCSPISGHRSVSWYQQTPGQGLQFLFEYFSETQRNKGNFPGRFSGRQFSNSRSEMNVSTLELGDSALYLCASSATGISDTQYFGPGTRLTVL.

The V gene is TRBV5-1, the J gene TRBJ1-6; D possibly corresponds to TRBD1 (6 bases). Germline CDR1 and CDR2: SGHRS and YFSETQ. V lost 2 bases to trimming and J lost 10 bases, with 16 bases between them. CDR3 size: 15 residues. The CDR3 sequence is CASSFDGGQGSPLHF. CDR3 coding DNA: TGCGCCAGCAGCTTTGACGGGGGCCAGGGATCACCCCTCCACTTT. Full variable domain (missing parts from reference TRBV5-1 and TRBJ1-6): KAGVTQTPRYLIKTRGQQVTLSCSPISGHRSVSWYQQTPGQGLQFLFEYFSETQRNKGNFPGRFSGRQFSNSRSEMNVSTLELGDSALYLCASSFDGGQGSPLHFGNGTRLTVT.

The gene calls are TRBV5-5 and TRBJ1-5; 7 bases fit TRBD1. V trimming: 4 bases; J trimming: 2 bases; junction bases outside the gene matches: 3. The CDR3 sequence is 14 residues long. CDR1 SGHKS and CDR2 YYEKEE come from the germline V gene (reference sequence). The CDR3: CASSLGQRNQPQHF. Written as DNA, the CDR3 is TGTGCCAGCAGCCTGGGACAGCGCAATCAGCCCCAGCATTTT.